The rows below give T cell receptor beta chains drawn from one sample of a study of PD-1 blockade in classical Hodgkin lymphoma. Clones were read by immunoSEQ multiplex PCR, and TCRdb kept only the in-frame ones, dropping some. The top ten clones hold 12% of a sample with about 26,000 clones, 67% of them seen once. Sequences were derived from peripheral blood mononuclear cells (PBMCs), sampled before the second cycle of nivolumab. The receptors shown here come from a human donor with classical Hodgkin lymphoma. CDR3s include the opening cysteine and the closing phenylalanine or tryptophan. The D gene is left open where the match is weak.

cdr3_aa j_call v_call d_call
CASSGLTSGGTNNEQFF TRBJ2-1 TRBV5-1 TRBD2
CASSLGASGVYPYEQYF TRBJ2-7 TRBV18 TRBD2
CASSLGEINEKLFF TRBJ1-4 TRBV5-1 -
CASREDRGSNYGYTF TRBJ1-2 TRBV28 TRBD1
CASSTDRGSDTQYF TRBJ2-3 TRBV5-1 TRBD1
CASSVGQDYGYTF TRBJ1-2 TRBV9 -
CASSYLDRGQETQYF TRBJ2-5 TRBV28 TRBD1
CASSLSGNQPQHF TRBJ1-5 TRBV5-1 -
CASSIEGTRAPYYGYTF TRBJ1-2 TRBV19 -
CAWSPWLAGGDTQYF TRBJ2-3 TRBV30 TRBD2
CASSPLAGGDTQYF TRBJ2-3 TRBV5-4 -
CASSPREKGMYTEAFF TRBJ1-1 TRBV18 -
CASSQAGTGGIQPQHF TRBJ1-5 TRBV4-1 TRBD1
CASSLTRADNEQFF TRBJ2-1 TRBV7-9 -
CATRNGAGANVLTF TRBJ2-6 TRBV19 -
CASSLVASGRARGEQYF TRBJ2-7 TRBV27 TRBD2
CASGLGLAGTGELFF TRBJ2-2 TRBV12-5 TRBD2
CASSVVGHRGRNYGYTF TRBJ1-2 TRBV6-1 TRBD1
CATTGQANTEAFF TRBJ1-1 TRBV7-2 TRBD1
CATSRVPGRTQGHFYNEQFF TRBJ2-1 TRBV15 -
CASSLAGVGTDTQYF TRBJ2-3 TRBV7-2 -
CASSIGFGSSGRNEQFF TRBJ2-1 TRBV19 TRBD2
CASRGQGASTGELFF TRBJ2-2 TRBV27 TRBD1
CASSPRGHSYNEQFF TRBJ2-1 TRBV7-9 -
CASSAGGGAGTEAFF TRBJ1-1 TRBV9 -
CASSSVGAKNIQYF TRBJ2-4 TRBV7-2 -
CASSRSSGSGRSLGTDTQYF TRBJ2-3 TRBV4-3 TRBD2
CASSWAGTYEQYF TRBJ2-7 TRBV5-1 -
CASSQGPEQYF TRBJ2-7 TRBV14 -
CASSRGQGLNTEAFF TRBJ1-1 TRBV4-1 TRBD1
CASSLADSVGVEQFF TRBJ2-1 TRBV7-2 -
CASSLSGQGTDTQYF TRBJ2-3 TRBV5-1 TRBD1
CASSFIGEEDTQYF TRBJ2-3 TRBV27 -
CASSARHVSGNTIYF TRBJ1-3 TRBV6-1 -
CASSLMGGPTEAFF TRBJ1-1 TRBV28 -
CASSLLRVDRQFSGNTIYF TRBJ1-3 TRBV7-9 -
CASSPMGLAGDLSYEQYF TRBJ2-7 TRBV5-1 TRBD2
CAWSDLAGRLPELTYNEQFF TRBJ2-1 TRBV30 -
CASRDRGDEQYF TRBJ2-7 TRBV19 TRBD1
CASRVAGGYNEQFF TRBJ2-1 TRBV28 TRBD2
CASSRGLAATYEQYF TRBJ2-7 TRBV4-3 TRBD2
CAIGAGGARTDTQYF TRBJ2-3 TRBV10-3 TRBD1
CASSLSRGNEQYF TRBJ2-7 TRBV11-3 -
CASSIGQGYEQYF TRBJ2-7 TRBV7-9 TRBD1
CASSSLGREGPYNEQFF TRBJ2-1 TRBV7-3 TRBD2
CASSKQFRALGSPGELFF TRBJ2-2 TRBV21-1 -
CATSGNGYNEQFF TRBJ2-1 TRBV15 -
CASSGHPETNEKLFF TRBJ1-4 TRBV5-1 -
CASSFGQLANYGYTF TRBJ1-2 TRBV7-8 -
CASSTSGTGGSEQYF TRBJ2-7 TRBV11-2 TRBD1
CAWSGYNEQFF TRBJ2-1 TRBV30 -
CASSSSIMDSYEQYF TRBJ2-7 TRBV28 -
CASSHERQGYRVDPNEKLFF TRBJ1-4 TRBV10-1 TRBD1
CSVVGSGTSGPDTQYF TRBJ2-3 TRBV29-1 TRBD2
CASSRTSHQEQYF TRBJ2-7 TRBV7-8 TRBD2